One and the same sample provided the 11 T cell receptor beta chains below, sequenced in a study of regulatory and conventional T cells in RAG deficiency. Measured with immunoSEQ multiplex PCR; TCRdb has only the in-frame clones, and not every one. The sample records tens of thousands of clones, 95% to 96% being singletons. Genomic DNA came from blood conventional CD4+ T cells gated CD25-low CD127-high. The sample also formed part of further work on regulatory T cells. From that second work: The primer mix had 52 TRBV and 13 TRBJ primers.

Specimen: CD25- CD4+ T cells sorted from blood. Receptors were obtained from a human donor in good health.

In this sample, this clone turned up a few times. The rearrangement uses TRBV29-1 and TRBJ1-4; possibly TRBD1 for D (5 bases). V lost 7 bases and J lost 0, with 15 bases in between. Germline V lookup: CDR1 SQVTM, CDR2 ANQGSEA. This CDR3 region has 15 residues. The CDR3 protein is CSAVGQSATNEKLFF. Written as DNA, the CDR3 is TGCAGCGCCGTGGGGCAGTCAGCAACTAATGAAAAACTGTTTTTT.

About this clone itself: At one boundary the junction diverges from the germline segment, which might be a read error. The same CDR3 arises from other DNA sequences in this sample as well. The V call is TRBV6-1, the J call TRBJ1-6; perhaps TRBD1 as D (6 bases). Per the germline V gene, CDR1 is MNHNS and CDR2 is SASEGT. The CDR3 runs to 13 residues. The CDR3 bases are TGTGCCAGTACCCGGGACATCAATTCCCCCCTCCACTTT. Translation: CASTRDINSPLHF.

The chain joins TRBV19 to TRBJ1-1; TRBD1 agrees at 8 bases. This CDR3 is built from 16 residues. Trimming removed 1 base from V and 4 bases from J; junction bases left unmatched: 8. Looked up from germline, CDR1 is LNHDA and CDR2 is SQIVND (reference sequence). The CDR3 loop reads CASSIVDRALVTEAFF. The DNA for the CDR3 is TGTGCCAGTAGTATAGTGGACAGGGCTCTGGTCACTGAAGCTTTCTTT.

The V gene is TRBV5-4, the J gene TRBJ1-2, with 7 bases aligning to TRBD1. The CDR3 extends over 15 amino acids. The V gene end was trimmed by 4 bases and the J gene end by 4 bases; junction bases not matched to a gene: 10. Germline CDR1 reads SGHNT; CDR2 reads YYREEE (reference sequence). This chain's CDR3 is CASSLGTESRYGYTF. In DNA form, the CDR3 reads TGTGCCAGCAGCCTAGGGACAGAATCCCGCTATGGCTACACCTTC.

This chain uses TRBV18 with TRBJ2-2; 10 bases agree with TRBD2. CDR3 length: 16 amino acids. The junction had 8 bases not matched to a gene; V was cut back by 3 bases and J by 7 bases. The germline V gene encodes CDR1 KGHSH and CDR2 LQKENI. CDR3 in amino acids: CASSPRTSGFDGELFF. The CDR3, as DNA: TGTGCCAGCTCACCTCGGACTAGCGGATTTGACGGGGAGCTGTTTTTT.

The CDR3: CASSVGALSGTGREQYF. The DNA for the CDR3 is TGTGCCAGCAGCGTAGGTGCCCTATCCGGGACAGGTCGCGAGCAGTACTTC. This chain uses TRBV9 with TRBJ2-7; 8 bases fit TRBD1. Germline V CDR1 and CDR2: SGDLS, YYNGEE. J was trimmed by 6 bases and V by 0 bases; bases with no gene match: 14. This CDR3 has 17 amino acids.

The chain recombines TRBV5-4 with TRBJ2-7; D is perhaps TRBD1 (5 bases). The V end lost 5 bases, the J end lost 0 bases, and 15 bases lay between the germline ends. Germline V gene lookup returns CDR1 SGHNT and CDR2 YYREEE (reference sequence). CDR3 length equals 15 residues. This CDR3 is CASSNQGPSSYEQYF. CDR3 nucleotides: TGTGCCAGCAGTAACCAGGGTCCCAGCTCCTACGAGCAGTACTTC.

This clone was detected only once. This CDR3 is CASSPSRGGTEAFF. The CDR3 coding sequence is TGTGCCAGCTCACCCAGTCGGGGGGGAACTGAAGCTTTCTTT. The chain has TRBV18 and TRBJ1-1; TRBD1 might be the D (5 bases). Germline-derived CDR1 and CDR2 are KGHSH and LQKENI. V gave up 3 bases and J gave up 5 bases, with 13 bases separating them. CDR3 size: 14 residues.

The chain is built from TRBV2 and TRBJ1-6, with D perhaps TRBD1 (5 bases). Looked up from germline, CDR1 is SNHLY and CDR2 is FYNNEI. Trimming took 2 bases from V and 4 from J, leaving 6 bases between them. The CDR3 is 14 amino acids. CDR3 sequence: CASSEQGYNSPLHF. In nucleotides, the CDR3 is TGTGCCAGCAGTGAACAGGGTTATAATTCACCCCTCCACTTT. Filled out from reference TRBV2 and TRBJ1-6, the complete variable domain reads EPEVTQTPSHQVTQMGQEVILRCVPISNHLYFYWYRQILGQKVEFLVSFYNNEISEKSEIFDDQFSVERPDGSNFTLKIRSTKLEDSAMYFCASSEQGYNSPLHFGNGTRLTVT.

The J gene is TRBJ1-5, the V gene TRBV30; D not certain. Germline assignment: CDR1 GTSNPN and CDR2 SVGIG (reference sequence). Trimming took 5 bases from V and 4 from J, leaving 9 bases between them. The CDR3 covers 12 residues. CDR3 amino acids: CAWRSGNQPQHF. CDR3 bases: TGTGCCTGGCGATCAGGAAATCAGCCCCAGCATTTT.

The chain couples TRBV5-1 to TRBJ2-7; 9 nucleotides align to TRBD1. Germline V gives CDR1 SGHRS, CDR2 YFSETQ. The CDR3 covers 15 residues. V dropped 2 bases and J dropped 6; count of bases not matched to a gene: 9. CDR3 sequence (DNA): TGCGCCAGCAGCTTAGGATCGACAGGGGGTAGCGAGCAGTACTTC. It is translated as CASSLGSTGGSEQYF.